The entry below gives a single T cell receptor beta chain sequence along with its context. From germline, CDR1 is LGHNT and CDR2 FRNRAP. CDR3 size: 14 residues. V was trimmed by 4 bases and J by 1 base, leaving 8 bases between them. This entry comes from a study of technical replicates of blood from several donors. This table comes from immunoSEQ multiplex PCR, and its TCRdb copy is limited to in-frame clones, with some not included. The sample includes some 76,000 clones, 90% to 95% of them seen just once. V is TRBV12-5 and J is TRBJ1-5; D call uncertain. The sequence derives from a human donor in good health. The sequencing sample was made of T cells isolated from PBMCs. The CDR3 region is CASGWGASNQPQHF. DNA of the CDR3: TGTGCTAGTGGTTGGGGAGCGAGCAATCAGCCCCAGCATTTT. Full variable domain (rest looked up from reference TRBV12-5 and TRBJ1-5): DARVTQTPRHKVTEMGQEVTMRCQPILGHNTVFWYRQTMMQGLELLAYFRNRAPLDDSGMPKDRFSAEMPDATLATLKIQPSEPRDSAVYFCASGWGASNQPQHFGDGTRLSIL.